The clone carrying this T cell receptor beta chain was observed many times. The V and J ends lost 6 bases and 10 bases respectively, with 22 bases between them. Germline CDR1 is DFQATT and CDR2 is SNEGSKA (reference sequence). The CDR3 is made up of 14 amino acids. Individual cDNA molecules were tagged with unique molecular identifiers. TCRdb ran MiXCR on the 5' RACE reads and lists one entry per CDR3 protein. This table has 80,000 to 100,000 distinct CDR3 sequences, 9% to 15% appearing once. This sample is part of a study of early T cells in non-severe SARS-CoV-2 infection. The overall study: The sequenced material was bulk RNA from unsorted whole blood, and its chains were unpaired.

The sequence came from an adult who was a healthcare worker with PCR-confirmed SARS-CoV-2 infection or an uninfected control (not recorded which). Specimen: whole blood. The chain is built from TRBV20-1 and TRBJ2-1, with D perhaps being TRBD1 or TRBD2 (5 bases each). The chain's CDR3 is CSARDAPALGEQFF. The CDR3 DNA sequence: TGCAGTGCCCGGGACGCCCCGGCTCTTGGGGAGCAGTTCTTC.